This T cell receptor beta chain was sequenced for a study of blood T cells in healthy people across ages. The overall study: Template switching retrieved approximately one barcoded beta molecule for each two T cells.

Aged roughly 6 to 90, donors were systemically healthy Caucasians from Russia. Samples each yielded at least 5 micrograms of total RNA. A sample-barcoded 5' primer and a J-beta primer mix were used in a second PCR of roughly 6 to 11 cycles. Via MiXCR, TCRdb re-called the 5' RACE reads, giving one row per CDR3 protein. The table lists 600,000 to 1,000,000 distinct CDR3 sequences, 58% of them singletons, with around 20% in the top ten. In germline, CDR1 is DFQATT, CDR2 SNEGSKA (reference sequence). Deletions cut 2 bases from V and 6 bases from J, with 8 bases between. The length of the CDR3 is 11 residues.

The specimen was blood. The TCR sequence derives from a man aged 25-45 years in good health. The rearrangement uses TRBV20-1 and TRBJ2-7; unclear D gene. In nucleotides, the CDR3 is TGCAGTGCTAGATCAGGTCCCGAGCAGTACTTC. Residues: CSARSGPEQYF.